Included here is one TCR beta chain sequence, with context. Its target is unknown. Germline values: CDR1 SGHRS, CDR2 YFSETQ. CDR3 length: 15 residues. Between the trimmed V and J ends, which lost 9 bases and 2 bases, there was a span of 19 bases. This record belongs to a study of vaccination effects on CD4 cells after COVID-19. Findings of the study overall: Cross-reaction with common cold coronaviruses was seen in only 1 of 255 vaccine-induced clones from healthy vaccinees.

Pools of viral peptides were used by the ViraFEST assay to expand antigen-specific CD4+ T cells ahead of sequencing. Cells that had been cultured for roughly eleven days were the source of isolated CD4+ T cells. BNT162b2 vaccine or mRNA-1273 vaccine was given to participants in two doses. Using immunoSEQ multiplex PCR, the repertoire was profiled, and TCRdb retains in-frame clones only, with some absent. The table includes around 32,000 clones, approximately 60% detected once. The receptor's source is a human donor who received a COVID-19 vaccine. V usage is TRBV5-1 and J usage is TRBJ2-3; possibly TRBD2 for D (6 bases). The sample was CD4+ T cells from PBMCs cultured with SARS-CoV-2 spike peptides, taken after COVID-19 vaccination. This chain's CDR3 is CATSRAGTTTDTQYF. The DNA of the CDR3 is TGCGCCACCTCACGGGCGGGGACGACCACAGATACGCAGTATTTT.